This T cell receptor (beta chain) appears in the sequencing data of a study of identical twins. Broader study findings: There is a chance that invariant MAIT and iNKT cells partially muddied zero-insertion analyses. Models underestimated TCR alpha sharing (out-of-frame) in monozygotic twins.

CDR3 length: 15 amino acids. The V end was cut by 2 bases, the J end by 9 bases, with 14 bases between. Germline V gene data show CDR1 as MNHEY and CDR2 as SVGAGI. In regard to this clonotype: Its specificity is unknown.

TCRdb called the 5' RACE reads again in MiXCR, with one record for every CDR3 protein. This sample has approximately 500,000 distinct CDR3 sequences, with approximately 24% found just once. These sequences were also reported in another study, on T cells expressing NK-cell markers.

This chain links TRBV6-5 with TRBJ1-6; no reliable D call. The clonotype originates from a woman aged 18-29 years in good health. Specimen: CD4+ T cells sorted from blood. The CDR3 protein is CASSYVGLGSSPLHF. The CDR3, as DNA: TGTGCCAGCAGTTACGTCGGATTGGGCTCTTCACCCCTCCACTTT.